This TCR beta chain comes out of a study of cytomegalovirus exposure and HLA in healthy donors. The PCR ran on 60 Vbeta and 13 Jbeta primers. Some clones are missing from TCRdb's copy, which holds only in-frame ones; the method was immunoSEQ multiplex PCR. The sample carries 150,000 to 200,000 clones, 65% to 85% recorded once. In germline, CDR1 is SGHVS, CDR2 FQNEAQ. CDR3 length equals 15 residues. V gave up 7 bases and J gave up 5 bases; unmatched junction bases: 6. V is TRBV7-8 and J is TRBJ2-2; TRBD1 aligns across 11 bases. This clonotype was obtained from a man aged 35 to 55 in good health and CMV-seropositive. Sequences were obtained from PBMCs. CDR3 loop: CASTAGTGGTGELFF. In DNA form, the CDR3 reads TGTGCCAGCACCGCCGGGACAGGGGGAACCGGGGAGCTGTTTTTT.